This T cell receptor (beta chain) was identified during a study of cytomegalovirus exposure and HLA in healthy donors. The primer mix had 60 Vbeta and 13 Jbeta primers. Using immunoSEQ multiplex PCR, the repertoire was profiled, and TCRdb retains in-frame clones only, with some absent. The repertoire holds 150,000 or so clones, with 75% to 80% as singletons. The CDR3 loop spans 14 amino acids. Per the germline V gene, CDR1 is SNHLY and CDR2 is FYNNEI. V gave up 2 bases and J gave up 5 bases, with 10 bases separating them. Sequencing input: PBMCs. V and J are TRBV2 and TRBJ2-1, with D tentatively TRBD2 (6 bases). The sequence was collected from a man aged 35 to 55 in good health and CMV-seropositive. The CDR3 bases are TGTGCCAGCAGTGAATGGACTACGGACAATGAGCAGTTCTTC. Residues: CASSEWTTDNEQFF.